The present T cell receptor (beta chain) was sequenced within a study of blood T cell repertoires in COVID-19. For the study at large: Acute-phase and convalescent COVID-19 samples originated in the United States, Italy and Spain. PBMCs, B-cell-depleted T cells, or T cells provided the cDNA or gDNA that made up the material.

How the authors handled the data: How many nucleated cells were present was estimated from reference gene primer amplification. Sequencing was performed with immunoSEQ multiplex PCR; in TCRdb, only in-frame clones are kept and a portion is missing. That table furnishes V, J and clone size, whereas the DNA furnished D and trimming. The sample consists of 180,000 or so clones, roughly 87% of them appearing once. This CDR3 is built from 17 residues. The J segment lost 5 bases and the V segment lost 0 bases, leaving 9 bases of the junction unmatched. Germline V CDR1 and CDR2: SGHTA, FQGNSA. The chain joins TRBV7-2 to TRBJ2-5; 10 nucleotides match TRBD2. Sequencing was carried out using peripheral blood. This receptor was identified in a woman between 65 and 79 years old with acute or convalescent COVID-19. As DNA, the CDR3 is TGTGCCAGCAGCTTAGCATGGCGAGCGGGGGGGCACGAGACCCAGTACTTC. This encodes CASSLAWRAGGHETQYF.